The rows below give T cell receptor beta chains drawn from one sample of a study of blood T cell repertoires in COVID-19. The method was immunoSEQ multiplex PCR; TCRdb's version includes in-frame clones alone and lacks a portion of them. Here the sample spans 150,000 to 200,000 clones, about 88% being singletons. Sequencing was done on a sample of PBMCs or T cells enriched from blood (not recorded which). Receptor source: a woman in her forties in a cohort exposed to, infected with or recovered from COVID-19 (not recorded which). The conserved cysteine and the conserved F or W are not part of the CDR3 here.

>TRBV13|13
ASRPGVGSGNTIY
>TRBV19|9
ASKKGNIQY
>TRBV7-9|15
ASSFRSVAGVGETQY
>TRBV20-1|10
SASVAGYEQY
>TRBV4-2|12
ASSDRGGNYGYT
>TRBV6-2/TRBV6-3|16
ASSPLNGLAGASYEQY
>TRBV19|13
ASSFQGALRDGYT
>TRBV5-5|13
ASSLRPGTGVEQY
>TRBV19|13
ASSMVRGSYNEQF
>TRBV27|15
ASSLLGLAGVVDTQY
>TRBV28|13
ASSLRAGANTEAF
>TRBV5-6|14
ASGGMAEPANYGYT
>TRBV10-3|16
AISEQGWGTRSSYEQY
>TRBV7-2|15
ASSERPGTSRFNEQF
>TRBV29-1|11
SVAGGFRYGYT
>TRBV5-5|14
ASSEPGQGETDTQY